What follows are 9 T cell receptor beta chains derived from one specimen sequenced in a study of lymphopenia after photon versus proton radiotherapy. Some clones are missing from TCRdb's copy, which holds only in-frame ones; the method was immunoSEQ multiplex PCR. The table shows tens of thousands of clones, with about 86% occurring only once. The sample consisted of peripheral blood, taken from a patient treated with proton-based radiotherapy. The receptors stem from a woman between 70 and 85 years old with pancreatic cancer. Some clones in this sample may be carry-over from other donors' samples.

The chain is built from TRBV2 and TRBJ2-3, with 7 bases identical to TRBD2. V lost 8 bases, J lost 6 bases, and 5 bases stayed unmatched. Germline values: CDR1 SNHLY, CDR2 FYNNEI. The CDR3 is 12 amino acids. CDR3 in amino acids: CASLYGGDTQYF. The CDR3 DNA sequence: TGTGCCAGCCTCTACGGGGGGGATACGCAGTATTTT.

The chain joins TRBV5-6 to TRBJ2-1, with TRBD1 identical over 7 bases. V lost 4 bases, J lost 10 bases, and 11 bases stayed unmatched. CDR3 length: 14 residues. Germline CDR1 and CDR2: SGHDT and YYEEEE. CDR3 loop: CASSAATGAREQFF. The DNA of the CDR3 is TGTGCCAGCAGCGCCGCTACAGGGGCGAGAGAGCAGTTCTTC.

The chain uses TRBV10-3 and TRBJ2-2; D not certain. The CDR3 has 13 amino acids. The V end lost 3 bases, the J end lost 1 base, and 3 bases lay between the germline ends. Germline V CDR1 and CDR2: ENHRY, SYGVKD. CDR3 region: CAISDLNTGELFF. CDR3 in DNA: TGTGCCATCAGTGACTTGAACACCGGGGAGCTGTTTTTT.

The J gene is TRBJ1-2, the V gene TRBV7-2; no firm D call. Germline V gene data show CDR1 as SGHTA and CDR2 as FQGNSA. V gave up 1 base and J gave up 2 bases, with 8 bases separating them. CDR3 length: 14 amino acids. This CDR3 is CASSLESQNYGYTF. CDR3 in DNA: TGTGCCAGCAGCTTAGAGTCACAGAACTATGGCTACACCTTC.

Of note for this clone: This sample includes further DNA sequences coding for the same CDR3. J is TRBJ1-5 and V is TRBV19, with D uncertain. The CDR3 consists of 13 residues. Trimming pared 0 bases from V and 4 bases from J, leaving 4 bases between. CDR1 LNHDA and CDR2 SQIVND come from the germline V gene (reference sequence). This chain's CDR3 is CASSIEGNQPQHF. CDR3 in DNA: TGTGCCAGTAGTATAGAAGGGAATCAGCCCCAGCATTTT.

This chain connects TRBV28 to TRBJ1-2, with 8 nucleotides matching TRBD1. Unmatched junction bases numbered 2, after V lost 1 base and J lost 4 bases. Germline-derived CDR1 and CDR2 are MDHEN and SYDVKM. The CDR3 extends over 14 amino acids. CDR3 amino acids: CASSLSGGVYGYTF. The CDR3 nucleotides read TGTGCCAGCAGTTTATCAGGGGGCGTCTATGGCTACACCTTC.

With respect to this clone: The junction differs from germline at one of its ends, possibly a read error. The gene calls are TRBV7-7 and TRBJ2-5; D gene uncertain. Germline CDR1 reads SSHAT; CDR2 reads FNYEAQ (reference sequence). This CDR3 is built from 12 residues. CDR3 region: CASSSLSETQYF. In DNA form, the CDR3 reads TGTGCTAGCAGCTCCCTTTCGGAGACCCAGTACTTC. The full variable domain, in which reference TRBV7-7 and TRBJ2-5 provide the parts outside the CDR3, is GAGVSQSPRYKVTKRGQDVTLRCDPISSHATLYWYQQALGQGPEFLTYFNYEAQPDKSGLPSDRFSAERPEGSISTLTIQRTEQRDSAMYRCASSSLSETQYFGPGTRLLVL.

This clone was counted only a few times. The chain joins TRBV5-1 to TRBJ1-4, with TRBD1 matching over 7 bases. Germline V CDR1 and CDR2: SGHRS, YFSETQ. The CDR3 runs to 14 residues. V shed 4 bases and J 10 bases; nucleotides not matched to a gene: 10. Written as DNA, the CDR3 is TGCGCCAGCAGCCAGGACAGGAATATGGGAAAACTGTTTTTT. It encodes CASSQDRNMGKLFF.

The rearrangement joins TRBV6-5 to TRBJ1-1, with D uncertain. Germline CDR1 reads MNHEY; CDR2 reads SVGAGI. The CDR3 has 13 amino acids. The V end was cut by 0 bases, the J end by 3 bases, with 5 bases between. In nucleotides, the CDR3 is TGTGCCAGCAGTTACTCGGCAGACACTGAAGCTTTCTTT. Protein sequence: CASSYSADTEAFF.